This TCR beta chain was sequenced during a study of cytomegalovirus exposure and HLA in healthy donors. Study results and limitations: Later genetic work tied a missense DCLRE1C variant to beta-chain V and J trimming. Sequencing depth across donors, presence/absence analyses assumed, was roughly uniform.

Primers included in the PCR were 60 Vbeta and 13 Jbeta primers. Produced via immunoSEQ multiplex PCR; TCRdb's table is partial and in-frame only. The sample lists fewer than 85,000 clones; around 80% were seen once. Notes on this clone: Its antigen is not known.

The V segment lost 6 bases and the J segment 4 bases; nucleotides outside the gene matches: 7. Looked up from germline, CDR1 is SGHTA and CDR2 is FQGTGA. The CDR3 runs 15 residues. This clonotype was obtained from a male donor in good health and CMV-seropositive. Sequencing used PBMCs. The chain employs TRBV7-3 and TRBJ2-2, with 8 bases that match TRBD2. The CDR3 bases are TGTGCCAGCAGACCCCGGACTAGCACCACCGGGGAGCTGTTTTTT. Translation: CASRPRTSTTGELFF.